A single T cell receptor (beta chain) is shown here with its context. What it binds is not known. V was pared by 7 bases and J by 0 bases, with 16 bases between. From germline, CDR1 is MNHNS and CDR2 SASEGT. The CDR3 has 15 amino acids. MiXCR, run by TCRdb on the reads, gives a single entry per CDR3 protein. The sample lists hundreds of thousands of distinct CDR3 sequences, about a tenth seen once, with 2% to 3% in the top ten. The sample belongs to a study of T cell repertoires in cytomegalovirus infection. Overall study context: It can be stated that public TCR beta signatures indicated CMV infection as well as a matching HLA type. Regarding the study as a whole: Frequencies of public TCR beta families were cumulated, and this identified carriers of CMV plus the relevant HLA. HLA-C-restricted TCR beta clonotypes specific for CMV led the ex vivo response.

The sequence came from a human donor in good health (CMV status not recorded). Some clones in this sample may be carry-over from other donors' samples. This chain joins TRBV6-1 and TRBJ2-7; D is uncertain. The sequencing input was PBMCs. This CDR3 is CASTQARSLSYEQYF. The DNA for the CDR3 is TGTGCCAGCACCCAGGCCCGCTCCCTCTCCTACGAGCAGTACTTC.